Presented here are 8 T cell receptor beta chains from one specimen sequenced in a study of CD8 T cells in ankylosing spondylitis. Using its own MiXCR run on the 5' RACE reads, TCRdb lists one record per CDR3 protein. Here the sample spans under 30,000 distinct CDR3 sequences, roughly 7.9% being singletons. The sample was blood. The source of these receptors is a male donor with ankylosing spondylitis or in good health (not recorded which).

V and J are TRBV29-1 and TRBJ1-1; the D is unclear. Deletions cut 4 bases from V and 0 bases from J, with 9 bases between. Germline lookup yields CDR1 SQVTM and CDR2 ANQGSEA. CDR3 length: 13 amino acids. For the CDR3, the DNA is TGCAGCGTTGGGAACGAGTTGAACACTGAAGCTTTCTTT. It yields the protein CSVGNELNTEAFF. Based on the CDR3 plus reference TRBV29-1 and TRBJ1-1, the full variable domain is SAVISQKPSRDICQRGTSLTIQCQVDSQVTMMFWYRQQPGQSLTLIATANQGSEATYESGFVIDKFPISRPNLTFSTLTVSNMSPEDSSIYLCSVGNELNTEAFFGQGTRLTVV.

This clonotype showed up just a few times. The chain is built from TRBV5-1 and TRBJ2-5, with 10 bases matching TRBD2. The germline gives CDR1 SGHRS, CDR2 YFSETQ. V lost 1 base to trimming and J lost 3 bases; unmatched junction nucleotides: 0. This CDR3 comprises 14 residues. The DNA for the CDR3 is TGCGCCAGCAGCTTGACTAGCGGGGAAGAGACCCAGTACTTC. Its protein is CASSLTSGEETQYF.

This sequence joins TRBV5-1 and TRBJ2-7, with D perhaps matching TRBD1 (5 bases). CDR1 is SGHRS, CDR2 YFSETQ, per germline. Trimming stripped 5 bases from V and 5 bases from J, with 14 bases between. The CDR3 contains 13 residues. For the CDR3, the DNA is TGCGCCAGCAGAATTGAACAGGTCCACGAGCAGTACTTC. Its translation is CASRIEQVHEQYF.

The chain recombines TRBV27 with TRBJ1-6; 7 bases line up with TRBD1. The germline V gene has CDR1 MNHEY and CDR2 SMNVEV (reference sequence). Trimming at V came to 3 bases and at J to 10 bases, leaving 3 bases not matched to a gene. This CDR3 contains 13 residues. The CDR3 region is CASSFLQGSPLHF. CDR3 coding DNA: TGTGCCAGCAGTTTTTTACAGGGGTCACCCCTCCACTTT.

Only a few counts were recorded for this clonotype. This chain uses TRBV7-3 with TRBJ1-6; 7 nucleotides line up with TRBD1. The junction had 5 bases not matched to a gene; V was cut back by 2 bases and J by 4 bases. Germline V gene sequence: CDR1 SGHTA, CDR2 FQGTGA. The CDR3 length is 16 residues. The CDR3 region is CASSLYGTAYNSPLHF. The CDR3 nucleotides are TGTGCCAGCAGCTTATACGGGACAGCTTATAATTCACCCCTCCACTTT. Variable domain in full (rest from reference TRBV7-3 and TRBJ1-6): GAGVSQTPSNKVTEKGKYVELRCDPISGHTALYWYRQSLGQGPEFLIYFQGTGAADDSGLPNDRFFAVRPEGSVSTLKIQRTERGDSAVYLCASSLYGTAYNSPLHFGNGTRLTVT.

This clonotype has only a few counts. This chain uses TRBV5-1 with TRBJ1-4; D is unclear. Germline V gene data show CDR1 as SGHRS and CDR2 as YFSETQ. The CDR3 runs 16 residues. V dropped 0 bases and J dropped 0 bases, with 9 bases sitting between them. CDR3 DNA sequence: TGCGCCAGCAGCTTGGACAGCTATGCAACTAATGAAAAACTGTTTTTT. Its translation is CASSLDSYATNEKLFF.

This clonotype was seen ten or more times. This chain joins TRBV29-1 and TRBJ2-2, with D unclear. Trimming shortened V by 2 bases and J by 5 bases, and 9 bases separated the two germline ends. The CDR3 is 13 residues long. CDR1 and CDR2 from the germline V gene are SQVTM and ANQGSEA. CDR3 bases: TGCAGCGTTGAAAGGAGTGGAACCGGGGAGCTGTTTTTT. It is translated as CSVERSGTGELFF.

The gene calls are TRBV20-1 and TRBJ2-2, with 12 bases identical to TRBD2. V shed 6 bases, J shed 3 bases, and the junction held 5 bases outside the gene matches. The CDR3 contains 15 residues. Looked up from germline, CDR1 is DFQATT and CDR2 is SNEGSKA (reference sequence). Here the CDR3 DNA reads TGCAGTGCCCCAACTAGCGGGGGGTACACCGGGGAGCTGTTTTTT. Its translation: CSAPTSGGYTGELFF.